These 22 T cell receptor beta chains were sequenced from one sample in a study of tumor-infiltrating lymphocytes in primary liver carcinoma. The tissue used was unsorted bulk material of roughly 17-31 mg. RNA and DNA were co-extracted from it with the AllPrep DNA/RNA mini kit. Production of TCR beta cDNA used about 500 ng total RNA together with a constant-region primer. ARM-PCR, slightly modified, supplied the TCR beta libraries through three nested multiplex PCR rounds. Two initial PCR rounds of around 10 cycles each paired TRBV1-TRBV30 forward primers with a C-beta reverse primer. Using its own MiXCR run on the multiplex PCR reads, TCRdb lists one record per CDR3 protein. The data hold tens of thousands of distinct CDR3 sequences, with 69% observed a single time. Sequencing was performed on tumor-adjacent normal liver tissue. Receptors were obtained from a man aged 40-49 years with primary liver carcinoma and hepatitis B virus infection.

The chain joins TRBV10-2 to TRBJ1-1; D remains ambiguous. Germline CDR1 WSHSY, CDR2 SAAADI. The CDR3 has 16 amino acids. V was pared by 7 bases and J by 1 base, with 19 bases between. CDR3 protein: CASTCKGKEGNTEAFF. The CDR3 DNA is TGCGCCAGCACCTGCAAAGGGAAGGAAGGGAACACTGAAGCTTTCTTT.

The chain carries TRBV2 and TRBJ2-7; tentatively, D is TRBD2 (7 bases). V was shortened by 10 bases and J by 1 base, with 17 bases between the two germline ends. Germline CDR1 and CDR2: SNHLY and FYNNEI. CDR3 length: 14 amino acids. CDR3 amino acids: CANISGGLSYEQYF. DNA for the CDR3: TGTGCCAACATATCGGGGGGCCTTTCCTACGAGCAGTACTTC.

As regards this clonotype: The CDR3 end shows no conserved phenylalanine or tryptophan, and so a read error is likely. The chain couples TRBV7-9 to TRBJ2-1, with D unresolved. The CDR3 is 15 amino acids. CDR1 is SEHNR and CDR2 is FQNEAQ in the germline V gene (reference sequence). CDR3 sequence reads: CASGLVLEYPIEQFL. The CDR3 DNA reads TGTGCCAGCGGCTTAGTTCTAGAGTACCCCATTGAGCAGTTCCTC.

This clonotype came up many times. CDR3 amino acids: CASSLGSLGIQYF. The CDR3 DNA reads as TGTGCCAGCAGTTTAGGCTCGTTGGGCATTCAGTACTTC. The chain recombines TRBV28 with TRBJ2-4; D is unresolved. This CDR3 has 13 amino acids. The germline V and J ends were trimmed by 2 bases and 9 bases, with 11 bases remaining between them. Germline V gene lookup returns CDR1 MDHEN and CDR2 SYDVKM.

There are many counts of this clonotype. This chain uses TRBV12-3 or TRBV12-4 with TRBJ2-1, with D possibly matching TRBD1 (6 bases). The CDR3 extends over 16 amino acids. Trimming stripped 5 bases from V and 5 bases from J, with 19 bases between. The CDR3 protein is CASSLTPDRPDNEQFF. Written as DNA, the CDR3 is TGTGCCAGCAGTCTCACCCCGGACAGACCCGACAATGAGCAGTTCTTC.

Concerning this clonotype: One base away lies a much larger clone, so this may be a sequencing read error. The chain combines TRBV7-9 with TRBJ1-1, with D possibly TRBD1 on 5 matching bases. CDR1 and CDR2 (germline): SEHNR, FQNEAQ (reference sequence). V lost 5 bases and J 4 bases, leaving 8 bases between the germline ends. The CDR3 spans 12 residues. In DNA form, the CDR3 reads TGTGCCAGCAGCAACAGGACCACTGAAGCTTTCTTT. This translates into CASSNRTTEAFF.

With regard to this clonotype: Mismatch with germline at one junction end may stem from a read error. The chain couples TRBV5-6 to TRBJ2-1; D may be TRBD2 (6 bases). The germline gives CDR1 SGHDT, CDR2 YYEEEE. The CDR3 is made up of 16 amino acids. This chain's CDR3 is CVSSVEGLSSYNEQFF. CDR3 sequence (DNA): TGTGTCAGCAGCGTGGAGGGGCTGAGCTCCTACAATGAGCAGTTCTTC.

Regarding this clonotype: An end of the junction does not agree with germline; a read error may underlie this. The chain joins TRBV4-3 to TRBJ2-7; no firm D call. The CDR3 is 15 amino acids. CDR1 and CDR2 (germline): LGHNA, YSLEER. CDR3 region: CASSKDRDTPYEQYF. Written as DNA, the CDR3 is TGCGCCAGCAGCAAAGATCGAGACACTCCCTACGAGCAGTACTTC.

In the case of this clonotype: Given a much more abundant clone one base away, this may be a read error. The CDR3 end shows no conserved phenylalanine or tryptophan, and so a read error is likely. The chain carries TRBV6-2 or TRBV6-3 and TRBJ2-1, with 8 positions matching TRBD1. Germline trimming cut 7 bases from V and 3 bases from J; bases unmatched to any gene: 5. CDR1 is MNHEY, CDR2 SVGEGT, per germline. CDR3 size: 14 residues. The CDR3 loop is CASKTGGGYNEQFL. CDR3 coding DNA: TGTGCCAGCAAAACAGGGGGAGGCTACAATGAGCAGTTCCTC.

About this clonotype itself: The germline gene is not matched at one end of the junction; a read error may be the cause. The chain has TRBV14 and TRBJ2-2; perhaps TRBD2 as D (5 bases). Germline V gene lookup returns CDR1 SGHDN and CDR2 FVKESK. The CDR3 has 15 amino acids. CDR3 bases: TGTGCCAGCAGCCCCGGGATACCGAACACCGGGGAGCTGTTCTTT. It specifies CASSPGIPNTGELFF.

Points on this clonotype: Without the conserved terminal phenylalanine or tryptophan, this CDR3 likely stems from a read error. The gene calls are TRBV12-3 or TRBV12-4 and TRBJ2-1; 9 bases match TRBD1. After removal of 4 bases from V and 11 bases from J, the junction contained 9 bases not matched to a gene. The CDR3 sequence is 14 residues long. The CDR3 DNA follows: TGTGCCAGCAGTTGGGACAGGGAGATCAACAAGCAGTTCCTC. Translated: CASSWDREINKQFL.

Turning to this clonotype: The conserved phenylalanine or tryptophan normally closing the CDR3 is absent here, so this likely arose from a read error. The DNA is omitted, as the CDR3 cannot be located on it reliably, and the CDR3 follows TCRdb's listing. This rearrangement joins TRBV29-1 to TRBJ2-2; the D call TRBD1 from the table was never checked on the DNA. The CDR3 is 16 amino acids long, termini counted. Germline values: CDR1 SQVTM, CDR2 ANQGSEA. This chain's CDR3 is CSVPSPGGANTGELLI.

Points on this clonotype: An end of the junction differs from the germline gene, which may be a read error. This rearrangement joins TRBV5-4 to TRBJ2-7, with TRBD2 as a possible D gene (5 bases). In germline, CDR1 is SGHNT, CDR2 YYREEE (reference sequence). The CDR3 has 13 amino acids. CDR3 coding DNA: TGTACCAGCAGCCCGGACGGGAACTACGAGCAGTACTTC. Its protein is CTSSPDGNYEQYF.

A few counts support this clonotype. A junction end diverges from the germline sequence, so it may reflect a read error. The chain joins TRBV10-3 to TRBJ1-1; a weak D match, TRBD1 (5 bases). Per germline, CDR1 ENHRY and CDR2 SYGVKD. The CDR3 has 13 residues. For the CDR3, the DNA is TGTGCCATCAAGGCGGGGGAGAACGCTGAAGCTTTCTTT. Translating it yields CAIKAGENAEAFF.

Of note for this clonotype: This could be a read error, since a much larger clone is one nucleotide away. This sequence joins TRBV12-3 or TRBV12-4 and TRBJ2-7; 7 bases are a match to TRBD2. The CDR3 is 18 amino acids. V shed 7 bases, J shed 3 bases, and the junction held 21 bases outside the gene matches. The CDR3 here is CASTELVGGPSLVYEQYF. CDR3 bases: TGTGCCAGCACCGAACTAGTGGGAGGGCCAAGTCTTGTCTACGAGCAGTACTTC.

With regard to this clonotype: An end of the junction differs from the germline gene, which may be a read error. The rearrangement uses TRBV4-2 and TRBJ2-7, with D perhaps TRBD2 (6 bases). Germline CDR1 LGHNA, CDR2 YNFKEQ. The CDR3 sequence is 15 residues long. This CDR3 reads CASSQALATLYEQYF. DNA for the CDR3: TGTGCCAGCAGCCAAGCTCTAGCGACCCTCTACGAGCAGTACTTT.

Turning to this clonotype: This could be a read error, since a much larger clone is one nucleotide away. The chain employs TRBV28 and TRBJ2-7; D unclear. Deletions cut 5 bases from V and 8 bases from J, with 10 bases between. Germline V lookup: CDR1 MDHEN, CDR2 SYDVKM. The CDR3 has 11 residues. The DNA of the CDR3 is TGTGCCAGCAGTGGTTTATACAAGCAGTACTTC. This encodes CASSGLYKQYF. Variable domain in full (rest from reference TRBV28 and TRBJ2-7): DVKVTQSSRYLVKRTGEKVFLECVQDMDHENMFWYRQDPGLGLRLIYFSYDVKMKEKGDIPEGYSVSREKKERFSLILESASTNQTSMYLCASSGLYKQYFGPGTRLTVT.

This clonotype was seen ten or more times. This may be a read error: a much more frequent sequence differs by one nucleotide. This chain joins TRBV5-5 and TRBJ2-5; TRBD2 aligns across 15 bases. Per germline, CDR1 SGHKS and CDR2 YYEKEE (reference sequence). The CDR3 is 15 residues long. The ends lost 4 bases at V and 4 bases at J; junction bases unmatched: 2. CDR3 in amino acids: CASSAGLAGGETQYF. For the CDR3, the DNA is TGTGCCAGCAGCGCGGGACTAGCGGGAGGAGAGACCCAGTACTTC.

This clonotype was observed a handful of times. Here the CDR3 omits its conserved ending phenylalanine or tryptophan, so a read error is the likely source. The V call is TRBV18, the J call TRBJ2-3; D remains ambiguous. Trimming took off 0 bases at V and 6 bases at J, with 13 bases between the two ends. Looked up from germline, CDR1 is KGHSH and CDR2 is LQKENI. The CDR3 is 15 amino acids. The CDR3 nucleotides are TGTGCCAGCTCACCACCAGAATCGCCGGTCGATACGCAGTATTTA. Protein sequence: CASSPPESPVDTQYL.

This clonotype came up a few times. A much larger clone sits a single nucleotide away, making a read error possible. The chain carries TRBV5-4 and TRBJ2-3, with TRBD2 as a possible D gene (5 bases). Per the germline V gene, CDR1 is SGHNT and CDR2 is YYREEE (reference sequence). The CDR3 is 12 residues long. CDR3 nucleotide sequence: TGTGCCAGCAGCTCCGAGGGTGATATGCAGTATTTT. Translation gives CASSSEGDMQYF. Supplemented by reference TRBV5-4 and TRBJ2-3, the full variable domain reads ETGVTQSPTHLIKTRGQQVTLRCSSQSGHNTVSWYQQALGQGPQFIFQYYREEENGRGNFPPRFSGLQFPNYSSELNVNALELDDSALYLCASSSEGDMQYFGPGTRLTVL.

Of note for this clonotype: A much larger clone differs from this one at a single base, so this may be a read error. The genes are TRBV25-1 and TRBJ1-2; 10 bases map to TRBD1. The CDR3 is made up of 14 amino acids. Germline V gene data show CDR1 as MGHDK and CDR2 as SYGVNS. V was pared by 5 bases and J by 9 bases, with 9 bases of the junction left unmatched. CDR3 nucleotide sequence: TGTGCCAGCAGTCACGACAGGGGGCGAAGTTGCTACACCTTC. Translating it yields CASSHDRGRSCYTF.

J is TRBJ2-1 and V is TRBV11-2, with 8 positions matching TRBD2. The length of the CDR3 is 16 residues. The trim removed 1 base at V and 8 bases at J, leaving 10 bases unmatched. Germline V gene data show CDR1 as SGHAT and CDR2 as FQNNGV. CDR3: CASSLVRTGGWDEQFF. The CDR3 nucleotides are TGTGCCAGCAGCTTAGTTCGCACGGGAGGGTGGGATGAGCAGTTCTTC.